This TCR beta chain was documented in a study of cytomegalovirus exposure and HLA in healthy donors. Study findings and constraints: Researchers left out some V segments, among them TRBV6-2 and TRBV6-3, as indistinguishable. The majority of CMV-associated TCR beta chains were reported as apparently HLA-restricted in a later analysis.

Note on this clone: Its antigen is not identified.

Primers: 60 Vbeta forward and 13 Jbeta reverse. The assay was immunoSEQ multiplex PCR, and TCRdb's table has in-frame clones only and misses some. The top ten clones hold more than 1.2% of a sample with under 200,000 clones, 60% to 80% of them seen once. Between the trimmed V and J ends, which lost 1 base and 3 bases, there was a span of 18 bases. This CDR3 is 17 amino acids long. The V gene's germline CDR1 is SEHNR and CDR2 FQNEAQ (reference sequence). This clonotype was sampled from a man aged 55-75 years in good health and CMV-seronegative. The specimen was PBMCs. The V gene is TRBV7-9, the J gene TRBJ1-2, with D hard to call. In DNA form, the CDR3 reads TGTGCCAGCAGCTTAGGGGGTGGAGGATTGATTCACTATGGCTACACCTTC. Translated: CASSLGGGGLIHYGYTF.